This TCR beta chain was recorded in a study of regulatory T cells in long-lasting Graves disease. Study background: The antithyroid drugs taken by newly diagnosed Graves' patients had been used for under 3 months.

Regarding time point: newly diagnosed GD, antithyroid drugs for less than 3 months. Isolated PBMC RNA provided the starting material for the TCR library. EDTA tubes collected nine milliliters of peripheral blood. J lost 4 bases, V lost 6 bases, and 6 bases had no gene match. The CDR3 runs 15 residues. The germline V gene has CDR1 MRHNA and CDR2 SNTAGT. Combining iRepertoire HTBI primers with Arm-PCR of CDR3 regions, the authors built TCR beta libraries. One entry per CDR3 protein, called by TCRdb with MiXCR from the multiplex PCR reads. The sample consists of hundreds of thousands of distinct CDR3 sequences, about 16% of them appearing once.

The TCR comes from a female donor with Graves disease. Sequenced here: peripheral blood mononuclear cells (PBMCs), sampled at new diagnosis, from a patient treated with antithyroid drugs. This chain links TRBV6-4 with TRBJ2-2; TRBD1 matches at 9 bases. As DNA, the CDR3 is TGTGCCAGCAGCCCACAGGGGGCGGGCACCGGGGAGCTGTTTTTT. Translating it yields CASSPQGAGTGELFF.